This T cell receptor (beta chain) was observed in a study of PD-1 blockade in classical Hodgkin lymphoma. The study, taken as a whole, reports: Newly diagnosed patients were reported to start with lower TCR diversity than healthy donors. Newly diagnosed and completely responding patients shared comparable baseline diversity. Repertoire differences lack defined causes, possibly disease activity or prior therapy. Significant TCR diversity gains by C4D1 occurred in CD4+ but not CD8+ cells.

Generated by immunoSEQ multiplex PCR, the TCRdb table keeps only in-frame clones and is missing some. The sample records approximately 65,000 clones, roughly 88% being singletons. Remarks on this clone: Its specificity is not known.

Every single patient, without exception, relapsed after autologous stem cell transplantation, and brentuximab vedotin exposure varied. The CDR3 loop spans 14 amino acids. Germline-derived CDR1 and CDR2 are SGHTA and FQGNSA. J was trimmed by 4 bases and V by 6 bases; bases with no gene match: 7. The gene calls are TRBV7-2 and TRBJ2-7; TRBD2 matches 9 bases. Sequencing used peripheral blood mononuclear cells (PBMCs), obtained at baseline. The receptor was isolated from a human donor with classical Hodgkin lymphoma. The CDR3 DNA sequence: TGTGCCAGCAGTACAGGACTAGCGACTTACGAGCAGTACTTC. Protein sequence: CASSTGLATYEQYF.